These 8 T cell receptor beta chains were all obtained from the same sample, sequenced in a study of CD8+ T cells in alopecia areata. As the sequencing template, cDNA was produced by extracting RNA and reverse transcribing it. Using immunoSEQ multiplex PCR, the repertoire was profiled, and TCRdb retains in-frame clones only, with some absent. The sample holds 140,000 to 150,000 clones; roughly 46% are singletons and the top ten take 0.8% to 1%. Source: CD4+ T cells sorted from blood, taken at week 0. The source of these receptors is a human donor with alopecia areata.

The genes are TRBV5-1 and TRBJ2-7; D gene unclear. Trimming shortened V by 4 bases and J by 3 bases, and 23 bases separated the two germline ends. There are 17 residues in the CDR3. Germline-derived CDR1 and CDR2 are SGHRS and YFSETQ. The CDR3 protein is CASSLRPPWESNYEQYF. CDR3 DNA sequence: TGCGCCAGCAGCCTACGACCCCCATGGGAATCCAACTACGAGCAGTACTTC.

The chain couples TRBV20-1 to TRBJ2-7; 8 nucleotides match TRBD2. The CDR3 contains 11 residues. Per germline, CDR1 DFQATT and CDR2 SNEGSKA (reference sequence). Trimming removed 8 bases from V and 7 bases from J; junction bases left unmatched: 7. Here the CDR3 DNA reads TGCAGTACCTCGGGGGGGAATGAGCAGTACTTC. Translated: CSTSGGNEQYF.

Only a few counts were recorded for this clone. The rearrangement joins TRBV28 to TRBJ2-3; D gene ambiguous. V was cut by 6 bases and J by 6 bases, with 22 bases left in between. The germline V gene encodes CDR1 MDHEN and CDR2 SYDVKM. This CDR3 contains 16 residues. The CDR3 DNA reads as TGTGCCAGCAGAACCCCCAAAGGTGGCCAGGTGGATACGCAGTATTTT. Protein product: CASRTPKGGQVDTQYF.

The chain recombines TRBV30 with TRBJ1-2; D is undetermined. Germline V gives CDR1 GTSNPN, CDR2 SVGIG (reference sequence). This CDR3 is 15 amino acids long. Trimming took 8 bases from V and 8 from J, leaving 27 bases between them. The CDR3 is CASHPGNPSPRGYTF. As DNA, the CDR3 is TGTGCCAGCCATCCCGGCAACCCAAGCCCGCGGGGCTACACCTTC.

The chain carries TRBV14 and TRBJ2-2; TRBD2 matches 13 bases. Germline V gene sequence: CDR1 SGHDN, CDR2 FVKESK. V was clipped by 2 bases and J by 4 bases; unmatched bases: 4. The CDR3 sequence is 17 residues long. CDR3 protein: CASSQPRTSGSTGELFF. In nucleotides, the CDR3 is TGTGCCAGCAGCCAACCCCGGACTAGCGGGAGCACCGGGGAGCTGTTTTTT.

As for this clone: This CDR3 is also generated by other DNA sequences in the sample. V is TRBV7-2 and J is TRBJ2-3; unclear D gene. Germline values: CDR1 SGHTA, CDR2 FQGNSA. V was trimmed by 5 bases and J by 2 bases, leaving 5 bases between them. The CDR3 is 12 amino acids. In nucleotides, the CDR3 is TGTGCCAGCAGCCCATACACAGATACGCAGTATTTT. It is translated as CASSPYTDTQYF.

The V call is TRBV29-1, the J call TRBJ1-1, with TRBD1 identical over 10 bases. Germline lookup yields CDR1 SQVTM and CDR2 ANQGSEA. With V trimmed by 3 bases and J by 3 bases, 25 bases remained unmatched. The length of the CDR3 is 21 residues. CDR3 protein: CSVDLPHRTTDRGEDYTEAFF. CDR3 nucleotide sequence: TGCAGCGTTGACCTACCCCACCGAACGACGGACAGGGGGGAAGATTACACTGAAGCTTTCTTT.

This clone showed up just a few times. The rearrangement joins TRBV10-3 to TRBJ1-1; D uncertain. This CDR3 spans 13 amino acids. CDR1 is ENHRY and CDR2 is SYGVKD in the germline V gene. Trimming took off 4 bases at V and 7 bases at J, with 13 bases between the two ends. This chain's CDR3 is CAISVGPGSEAFF. The CDR3 coding sequence is TGTGCCATCAGTGTAGGTCCTGGGAGTGAAGCTTTCTTT.